This entry features one T cell receptor beta chain sequence. The antigen is not known. This sample is part of a study of neoadjuvant anti-PD-1 for oral cavity cancer. Stage II-IVA oral cavity squamous cell carcinoma was new and untreated by systemic or radiation therapy. The CDR3 runs to 15 residues. Germline CDR1 reads SGDLS; CDR2 reads YYNGEE. V was clipped by 0 bases and J by 4 bases, with 13 bases between them. Regarding the study as a whole: Pretreatment Treg/Th17 ratio correlated inversely with post-treatment tumor clonality.

TCRdb's table, derived via immunoSEQ multiplex PCR, lists solely in-frame clones and lacks some. This sample has approximately 67,000 clones, with 83% found just once. The sample was PBMCs, taken before nivolumab (anti-PD-1) treatment. The TCR was taken from a person between 35 and 79 years old with oral cavity squamous cell carcinoma. V and J are TRBV9 and TRBJ1-2; D uncertain. The CDR3 reads CASSVEVDSRYGYTF. The CDR3 DNA reads as TGTGCCAGCAGCGTAGAGGTGGACTCCCGCTATGGCTACACCTTC.